Here is one T cell receptor (beta chain) with its context. The record originates from a study of blood T cell repertoires in COVID-19. The CDR3 length is 15 residues. Trimming removed 0 bases from V and 8 bases from J; junction bases left unmatched: 9. The germline V gene encodes CDR1 MNHEY and CDR2 SVGAGI. The protocol was immunoSEQ multiplex PCR, while the TCRdb copy is restricted to in-frame clones and leaves out a portion. In the table there are around 220,000 clones, 85% to 90% of which are singletons. Sequencing used peripheral blood. The chain uses TRBV6-5 and TRBJ1-2, with 7 bases fitting TRBD1. The clonotype was recovered from a man between 18 and 29 years old with active or convalescent COVID-19. CDR3 loop: CASSYSEGAVSGYTF. The CDR3 DNA follows: TGTGCCAGCAGTTACTCAGAGGGGGCCGTGAGCGGCTACACCTTC.